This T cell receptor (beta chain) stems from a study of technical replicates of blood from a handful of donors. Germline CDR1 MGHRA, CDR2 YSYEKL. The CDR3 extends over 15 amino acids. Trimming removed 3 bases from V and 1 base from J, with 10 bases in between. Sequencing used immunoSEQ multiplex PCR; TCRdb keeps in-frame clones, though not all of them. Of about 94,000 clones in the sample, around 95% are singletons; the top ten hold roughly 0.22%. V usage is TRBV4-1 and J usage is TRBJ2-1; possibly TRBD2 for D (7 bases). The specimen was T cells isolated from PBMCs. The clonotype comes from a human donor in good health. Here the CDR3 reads CASSHGGPSYNEQFF. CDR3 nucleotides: TGCGCCAGCAGCCACGGGGGGCCGTCCTACAATGAGCAGTTCTTC.